These 2 T cell receptor beta chains share one sample of origin, sequenced in a study of T cells after yellow fever vaccination. MiXCR was run by TCRdb on the 5' RACE reads, yielding one entry per CDR3 protein. In the table there are roughly 120,000 distinct CDR3 sequences, 7% to 8.5% of which are singletons. The specimen was CD8+ T cells sorted from PBMCs, collected 45 days after the yellow fever booster vaccination. The receptors stem from a man between 25 and 39 years old who received the YFV17D yellow fever vaccine.

The sample holds many counts of this clonotype. The chain carries TRBV9 and TRBJ2-5; possibly TRBD2 for D (5 bases). This CDR3 is 14 amino acids long. V gave up 0 bases and J gave up 0 bases, with 6 bases separating them. CDR1 and CDR2 (germline): SGDLS, YYNGEE. CDR3 coding DNA: TGTGCCAGCAGCGTAGGGCGGGACCAAGAGACCCAGTACTTC. Its protein is CASSVGRDQETQYF. Based on the CDR3 plus reference TRBV9 and TRBJ2-5, the full variable domain is DSGVTQTPKHLITATGQRVTLRCSPRSGDLSVYWYQQSLDQGLQFLIQYYNGEERAKGNILERFSAQQFPDLHSELNLSSLELGDSALYFCASSVGRDQETQYFGPGTRLLVL.

The gene calls are TRBV23-1 and TRBJ2-5; 9 bases match TRBD2. TRBV23-1 belongs to the ORF category, with a function that is uncertain. The ends lost 4 bases at V and 2 bases at J; junction bases unmatched: 5. The CDR3 sequence is 15 residues long. The CDR3 coding sequence is TGCGCCAGCAGTCCCCTAGCGGGAAAACAAGAGACCCAGTACTTC. It translates to CASSPLAGKQETQYF.